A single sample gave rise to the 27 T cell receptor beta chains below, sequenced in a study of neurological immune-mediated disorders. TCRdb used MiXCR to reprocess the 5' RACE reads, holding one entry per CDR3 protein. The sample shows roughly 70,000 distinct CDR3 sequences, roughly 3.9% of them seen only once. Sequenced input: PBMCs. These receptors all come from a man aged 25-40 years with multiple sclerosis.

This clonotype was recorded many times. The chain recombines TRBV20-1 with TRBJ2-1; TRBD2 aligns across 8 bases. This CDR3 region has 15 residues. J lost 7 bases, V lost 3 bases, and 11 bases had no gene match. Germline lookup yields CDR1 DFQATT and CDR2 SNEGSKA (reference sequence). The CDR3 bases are TGCAGTGCTAGCGGGGGGGCGATTCATCCAAATGAGCAGTTCTTC. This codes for CSASGGAIHPNEQFF.

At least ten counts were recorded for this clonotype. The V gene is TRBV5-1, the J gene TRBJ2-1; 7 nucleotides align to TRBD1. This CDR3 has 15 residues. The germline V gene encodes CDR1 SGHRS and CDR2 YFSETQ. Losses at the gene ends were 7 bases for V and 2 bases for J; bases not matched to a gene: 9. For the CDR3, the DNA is TGCGCCAGCCGACAGGGTCTCTCTCCCTACAATGAGCAGTTCTTC. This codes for CASRQGLSPYNEQFF.

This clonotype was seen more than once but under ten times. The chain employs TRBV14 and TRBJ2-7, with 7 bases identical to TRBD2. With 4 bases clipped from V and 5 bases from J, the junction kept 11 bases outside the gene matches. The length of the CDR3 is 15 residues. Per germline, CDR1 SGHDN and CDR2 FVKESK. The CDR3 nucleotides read TGTGCCAGCAGCCCCTTAACCGGGACTATAAACGAGCAGTACTTC. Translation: CASSPLTGTINEQYF.

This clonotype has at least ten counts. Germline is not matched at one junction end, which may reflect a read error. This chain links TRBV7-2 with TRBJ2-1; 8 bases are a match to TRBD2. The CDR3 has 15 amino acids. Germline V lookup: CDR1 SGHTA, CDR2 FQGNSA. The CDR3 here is CASSLAGSSYNEQFF. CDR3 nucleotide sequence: TGTGCCAGCAGCCTAGCGGGTAGCTCCTACAATGAGCAGTTCTTC.

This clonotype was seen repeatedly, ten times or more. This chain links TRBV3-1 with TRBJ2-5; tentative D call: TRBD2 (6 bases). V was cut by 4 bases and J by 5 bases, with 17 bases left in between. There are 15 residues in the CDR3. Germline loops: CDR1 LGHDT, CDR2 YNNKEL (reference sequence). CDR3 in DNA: TGTGCCAGCAGCCCCCCAATAGCGGATGGCGAGACCCAGTACTTC. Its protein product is CASSPPIADGETQYF.

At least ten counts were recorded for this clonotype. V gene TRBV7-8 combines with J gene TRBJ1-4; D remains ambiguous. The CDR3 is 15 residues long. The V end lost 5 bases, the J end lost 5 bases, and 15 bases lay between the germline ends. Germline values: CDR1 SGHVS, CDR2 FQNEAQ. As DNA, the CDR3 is TGTGCCAGCAGCCGATTACGGCTAACGAATGAAAAACTGTTTTTT. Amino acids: CASSRLRLTNEKLFF.

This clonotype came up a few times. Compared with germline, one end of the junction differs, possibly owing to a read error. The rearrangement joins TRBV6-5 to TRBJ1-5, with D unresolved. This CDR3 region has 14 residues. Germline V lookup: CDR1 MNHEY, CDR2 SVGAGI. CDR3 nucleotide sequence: TGTGCCAGCAGTTACTCTCGGGGAGCCCAGCCCCAGAATTTT. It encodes CASSYSRGAQPQNF.

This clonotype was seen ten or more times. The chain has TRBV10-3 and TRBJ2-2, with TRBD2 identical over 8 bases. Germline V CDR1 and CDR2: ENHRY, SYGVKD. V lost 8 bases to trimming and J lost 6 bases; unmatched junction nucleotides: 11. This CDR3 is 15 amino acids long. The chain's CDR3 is CAIGAGGRRAGELFF. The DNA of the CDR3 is TGTGCCATCGGGGCGGGGGGCCGGCGAGCCGGGGAGCTGTTTTTT.

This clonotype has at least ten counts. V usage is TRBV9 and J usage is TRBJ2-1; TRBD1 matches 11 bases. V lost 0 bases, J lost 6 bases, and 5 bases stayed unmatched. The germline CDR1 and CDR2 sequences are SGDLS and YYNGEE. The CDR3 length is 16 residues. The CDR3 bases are TGTGCCAGCAGCGTAGCTCGGACAGGGGGCTCCAATGAGCAGTTCTTC. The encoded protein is CASSVARTGGSNEQFF.

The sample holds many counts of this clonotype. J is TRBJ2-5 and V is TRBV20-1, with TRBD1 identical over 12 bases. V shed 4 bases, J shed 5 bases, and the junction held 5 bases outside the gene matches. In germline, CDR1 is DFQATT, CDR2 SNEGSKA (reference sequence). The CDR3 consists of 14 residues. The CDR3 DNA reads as TGCAGTGCTACCGGGACAGGGGGCTCGGAGACCCAGTACTTC. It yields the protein CSATGTGGSETQYF.

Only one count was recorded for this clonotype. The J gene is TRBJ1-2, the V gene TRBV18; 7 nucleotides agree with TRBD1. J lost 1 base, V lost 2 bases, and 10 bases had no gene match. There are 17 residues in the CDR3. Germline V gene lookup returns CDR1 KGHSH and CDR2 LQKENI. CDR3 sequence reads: CASSPVTGNTYNYGYTF. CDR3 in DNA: TGTGCCAGCTCACCAGTGACAGGGAATACATATAACTATGGCTACACCTTC.

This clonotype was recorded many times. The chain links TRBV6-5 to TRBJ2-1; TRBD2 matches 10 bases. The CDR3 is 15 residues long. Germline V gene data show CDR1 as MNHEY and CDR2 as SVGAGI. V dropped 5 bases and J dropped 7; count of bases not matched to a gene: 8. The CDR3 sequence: CASSKQRGGLNEQFF. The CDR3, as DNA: TGTGCCAGCAGTAAACAGCGGGGGGGCCTTAATGAGCAGTTCTTC.

This CDR3 is CASSQRQFSYEQYF. The CDR3 DNA is TGTGCCAGCAGCCAGCGGCAATTCTCCTACGAGCAGTACTTC. The rearrangement links TRBV11-2 to TRBJ2-7, with D maybe TRBD2 (5 bases). This CDR3 spans 14 amino acids. Germline assignment: CDR1 SGHAT and CDR2 FQNNGV. V lost 5 bases, J lost 0 bases, and 11 bases lay in between.

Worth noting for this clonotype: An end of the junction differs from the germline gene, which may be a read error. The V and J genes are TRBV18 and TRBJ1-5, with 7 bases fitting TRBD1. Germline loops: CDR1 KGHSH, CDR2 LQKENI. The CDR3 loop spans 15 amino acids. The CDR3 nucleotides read TGTGCCAGCTCACCTGGGACAGTAAGCGATCAGCCCCAGAATTTT. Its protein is CASSPGTVSDQPQNF.

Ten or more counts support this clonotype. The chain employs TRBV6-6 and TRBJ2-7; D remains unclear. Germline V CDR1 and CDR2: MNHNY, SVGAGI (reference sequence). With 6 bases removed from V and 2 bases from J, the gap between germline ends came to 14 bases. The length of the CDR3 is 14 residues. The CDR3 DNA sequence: TGTGCCAGCAGCGAACTTCGGGCCGCCTACGAGCAGTACTTC. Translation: CASSELRAAYEQYF.

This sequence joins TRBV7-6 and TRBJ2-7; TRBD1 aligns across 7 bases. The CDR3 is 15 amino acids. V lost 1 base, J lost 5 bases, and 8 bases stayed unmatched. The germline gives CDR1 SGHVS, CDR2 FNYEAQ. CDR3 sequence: CASSLGAGTANEQYF. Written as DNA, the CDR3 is TGTGCCAGCAGCTTAGGGGCCGGGACAGCCAACGAGCAGTACTTC.

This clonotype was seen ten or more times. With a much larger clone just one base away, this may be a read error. This CDR3 reads CASRIKSYGYTF. CDR3 nucleotides: TGTGCCAGCAGGATAAAGAGCTATGGCTACACCTTC. The chain combines TRBV12-3 or TRBV12-4 with TRBJ1-2; D unresolved. The V gene lost 6 bases and the J gene lost 4 bases, with 9 bases spanning the gap. The CDR3 runs to 12 residues.

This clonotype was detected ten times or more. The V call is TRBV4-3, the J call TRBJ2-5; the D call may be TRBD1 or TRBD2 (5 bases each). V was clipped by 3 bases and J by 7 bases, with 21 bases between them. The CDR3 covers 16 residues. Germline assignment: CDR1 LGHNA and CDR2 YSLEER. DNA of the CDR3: TGCGCCAGCAGCCATGGATTGCTGGGGCCGGGGTTGACCCAGTACTTC. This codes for CASSHGLLGPGLTQYF.

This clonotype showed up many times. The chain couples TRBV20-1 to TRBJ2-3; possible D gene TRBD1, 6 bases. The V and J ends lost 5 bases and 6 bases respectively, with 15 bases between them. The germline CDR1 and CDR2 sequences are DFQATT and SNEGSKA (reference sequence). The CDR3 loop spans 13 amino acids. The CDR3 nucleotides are TGCAGTGCTGGTAAACAGGGCCCGGATACGCAGTATTTT. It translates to CSAGKQGPDTQYF.

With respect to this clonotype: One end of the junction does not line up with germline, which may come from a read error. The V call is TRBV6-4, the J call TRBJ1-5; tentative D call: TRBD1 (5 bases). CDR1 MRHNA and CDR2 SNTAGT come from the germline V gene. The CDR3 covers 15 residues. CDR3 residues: CASSETGGSNQPQNF. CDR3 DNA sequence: TGTGCCAGCAGTGAGACTGGGGGAAGCAATCAGCCCCAGAATTTT.

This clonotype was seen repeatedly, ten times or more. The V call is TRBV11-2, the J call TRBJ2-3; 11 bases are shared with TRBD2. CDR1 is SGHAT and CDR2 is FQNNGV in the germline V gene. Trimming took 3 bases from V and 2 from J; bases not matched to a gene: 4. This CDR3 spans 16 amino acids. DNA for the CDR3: TGTGCCAGCAGCTTCCCGACTAGCGGGGACACAGATACGCAGTATTTT. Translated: CASSFPTSGDTDTQYF.

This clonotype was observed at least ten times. The CDR3 bases are TGTGCCAGCAGTTTACTAGCGGGGGCCTTCTACGAGCAGTACTTC. Its translation: CASSLLAGAFYEQYF. The rearrangement uses TRBV12-3 or TRBV12-4 and TRBJ2-7; 10 bases are a match to TRBD2. Trimming cost V 2 bases and J 3 bases; bases outside gene matches: 4. This CDR3 region has 15 residues.

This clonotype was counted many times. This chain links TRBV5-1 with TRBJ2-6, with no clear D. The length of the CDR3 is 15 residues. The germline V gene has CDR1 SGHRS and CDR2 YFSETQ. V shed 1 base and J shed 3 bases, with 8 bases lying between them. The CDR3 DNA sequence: TGCGCCAGCAGCTTGTCTCTATATGGGGCCAACGTCCTGACTTTC. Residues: CASSLSLYGANVLTF.

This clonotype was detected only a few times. CDR3 loop: CASSLIQGAFRDEQFF. CDR3 sequence (DNA): TGTGCCAGCAGCTTAATACAGGGGGCATTTCGCGATGAGCAGTTCTTC. The chain combines TRBV5-5 with TRBJ2-1; the match to TRBD1 covers 9 bases. This CDR3 is 16 amino acids long. After removal of 2 bases from V and 8 bases from J, the junction contained 11 bases not matched to a gene. Per germline, CDR1 SGHKS and CDR2 YYEKEE (reference sequence).

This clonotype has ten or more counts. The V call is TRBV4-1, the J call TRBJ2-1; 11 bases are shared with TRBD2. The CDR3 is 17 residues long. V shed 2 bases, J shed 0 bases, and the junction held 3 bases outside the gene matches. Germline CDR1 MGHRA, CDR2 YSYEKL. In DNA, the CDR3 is TGCGCCAGCAGCCAAATAGCGGGGGGGAGCTCCTACAATGAGCAGTTCTTC. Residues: CASSQIAGGSSYNEQFF.

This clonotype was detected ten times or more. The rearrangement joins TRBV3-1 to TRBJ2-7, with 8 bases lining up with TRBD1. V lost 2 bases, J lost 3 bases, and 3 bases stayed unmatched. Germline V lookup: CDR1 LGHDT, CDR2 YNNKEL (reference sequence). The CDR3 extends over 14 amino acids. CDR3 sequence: CASSQFTGGYEQYF. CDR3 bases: TGTGCCAGCAGCCAATTTACAGGGGGCTACGAGCAGTACTTC.

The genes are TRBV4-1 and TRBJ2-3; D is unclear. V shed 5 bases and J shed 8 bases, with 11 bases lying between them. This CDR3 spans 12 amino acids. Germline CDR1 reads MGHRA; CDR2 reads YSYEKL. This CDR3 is CASSKNSATQYF. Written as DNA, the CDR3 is TGCGCCAGCAGCAAGAACTCTGCTACGCAGTATTTT.